Ten or more counts support the clone carrying this TCR beta chain. The source of the sample is a study of neurological immune-mediated disorders. TCRdb used MiXCR to reprocess the 5' RACE reads, holding one entry per CDR3 protein. Here the sample spans 20,000 to 30,000 distinct CDR3 sequences, 6.5% to 8.5% being singletons. CDR3 length equals 13 residues. Trimming took 0 bases from V and 7 from J, leaving 10 bases between them. The V gene's germline CDR1 is SGHRS and CDR2 YFSETQ. The TCR was taken from a woman in her 40s in good health. The chain links TRBV5-1 to TRBJ1-1, with D uncertain. The sequenced sample was PBMCs. CDR3 amino acids: CASSLGADDEAFF. The CDR3 DNA is TGCGCCAGCAGCTTGGGGGCGGACGATGAAGCTTTCTTT.